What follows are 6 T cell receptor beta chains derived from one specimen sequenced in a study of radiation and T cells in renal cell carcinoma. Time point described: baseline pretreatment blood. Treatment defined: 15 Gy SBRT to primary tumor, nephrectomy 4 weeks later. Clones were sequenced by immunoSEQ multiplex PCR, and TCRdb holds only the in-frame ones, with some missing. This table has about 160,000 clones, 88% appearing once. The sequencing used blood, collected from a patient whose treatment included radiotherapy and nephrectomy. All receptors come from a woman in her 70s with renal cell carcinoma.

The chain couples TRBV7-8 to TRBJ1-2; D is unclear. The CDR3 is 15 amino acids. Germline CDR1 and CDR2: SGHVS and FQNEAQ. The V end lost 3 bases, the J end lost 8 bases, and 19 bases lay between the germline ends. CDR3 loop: CASSLGLRISSGYTF. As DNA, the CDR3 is TGTGCCAGCAGCTTGGGTCTGCGGATCTCGTCCGGCTACACCTTC.

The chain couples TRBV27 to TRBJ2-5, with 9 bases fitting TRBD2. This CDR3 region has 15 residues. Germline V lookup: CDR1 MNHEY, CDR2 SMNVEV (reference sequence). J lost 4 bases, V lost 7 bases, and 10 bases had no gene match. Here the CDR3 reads CASNPTSGGSETQYF. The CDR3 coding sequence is TGTGCCAGCAACCCGACTAGCGGCGGGTCAGAGACCCAGTACTTC.

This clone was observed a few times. CDR3 region: CASSNNRVNQPQHF. CDR3 bases: TGTGCCAGCAGCAACAACAGGGTCAATCAGCCCCAGCATTTT. The V and J genes are TRBV5-6 and TRBJ1-5; D may be TRBD1 (6 bases). There are 14 residues in the CDR3. Trimming took off 4 bases at V and 3 bases at J, with 11 bases between the two ends. CDR1 and CDR2 (germline): SGHDT, YYEEEE.

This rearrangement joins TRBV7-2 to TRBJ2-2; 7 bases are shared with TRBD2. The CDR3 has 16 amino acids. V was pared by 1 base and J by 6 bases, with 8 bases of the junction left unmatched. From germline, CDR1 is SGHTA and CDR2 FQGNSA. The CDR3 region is CASSLGGKGRAGELFF. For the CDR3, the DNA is TGTGCCAGCAGCTTAGGGGGTAAAGGGAGGGCCGGGGAGCTGTTTTTT.

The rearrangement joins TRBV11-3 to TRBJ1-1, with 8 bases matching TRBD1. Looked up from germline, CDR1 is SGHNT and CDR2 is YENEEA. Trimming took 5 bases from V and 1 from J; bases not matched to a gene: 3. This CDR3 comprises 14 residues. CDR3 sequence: CASSQQGENTEAFF. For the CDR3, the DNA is TGTGCCAGCAGCCAACAGGGGGAGAACACTGAAGCTTTCTTT.

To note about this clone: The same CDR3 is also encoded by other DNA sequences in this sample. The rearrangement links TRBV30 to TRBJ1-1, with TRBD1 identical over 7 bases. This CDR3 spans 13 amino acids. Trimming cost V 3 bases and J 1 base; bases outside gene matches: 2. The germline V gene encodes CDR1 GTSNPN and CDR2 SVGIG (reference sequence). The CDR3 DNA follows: TGTGCCTGGAGGCCAGGGGGGAACACTGAAGCTTTCTTT. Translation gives CAWRPGGNTEAFF.